The rows below give T cell receptor beta chains drawn from one sample of a study of immune heterogeneity within non-small cell lung tumors. TCRdb re-called the multiplex PCR reads through MiXCR, storing one row per CDR3 protein. The sample shows around 7,200 distinct CDR3 sequences, under 25% of them seen only once. Sample: lung tumor tissue. These receptors came from a man in his sixties with non-small cell lung cancer. Both conserved end residues are part of each CDR3. Some rows mark clone size as missing; the rest say once, few, many or name a class of expanded clone.

clone size: many; J gene: TRBJ1-2; V gene: TRBV7-2; CDR3 protein: CASSLGWRDNYGYTF
clone size: medium-sized; J gene: TRBJ2-3; V gene: TRBV2; CDR3 protein: CASIGGQVTDTQYF
clone size: medium-sized; J gene: TRBJ2-7; V gene: TRBV6-1; CDR3 protein: CASSGRGEQYF
clone size: medium-sized; J gene: TRBJ1-5; V gene: TRBV2; CDR3 protein: CASSGSGNNQPQHF
clone size: medium-sized; J gene: TRBJ1-1; V gene: TRBV20-1; CDR3 protein: CSANPHPGTGGDAFF
clone size: NA; J gene: NA; V gene: TRBV3-1; CDR3 protein: CASSQEPAQADTQHF
clone size: many; J gene: TRBJ2-1; V gene: TRBV5-6; CDR3 protein: CASSPWSFHEQFF
clone size: NA; J gene: TRBJ2-7; V gene: TRBV7-9; CDR3 protein: CASSLGGTLGEQYF
clone size: medium-sized; J gene: TRBJ2-1; V gene: TRBV27; CDR3 protein: CASSPLGGRIQNEQFF
clone size: many; J gene: TRBJ1-1; V gene: TRBV30; CDR3 protein: CAWSVKQNTEAFF
clone size: medium-sized; J gene: TRBJ2-3; V gene: TRBV10-3; CDR3 protein: CAIASGGRVDTQYF
clone size: many; J gene: TRBJ2-2; V gene: TRBV4-2; CDR3 protein: CASSQVLSDRGHGELFF
clone size: many; J gene: TRBJ2-3; V gene: TRBV11-2; CDR3 protein: CASSTGAGSFTDTQYF
clone size: many; J gene: TRBJ1-1; V gene: TRBV3-1; CDR3 protein: CASSQERRAAFF
clone size: medium-sized; J gene: TRBJ2-2; V gene: TRBV9; CDR3 protein: CASSVALQGTGELFF
clone size: medium-sized; J gene: TRBJ1-6; V gene: TRBV6-1; CDR3 protein: CASSALHSNSPLHF
clone size: many; J gene: TRBJ2-4; V gene: TRBV5-1; CDR3 protein: CASRAGPGQGAKAKNIQYF
clone size: large; J gene: TRBJ1-2; V gene: TRBV20-1; CDR3 protein: CSASPLDRGSGGYTF
clone size: NA; J gene: TRBJ2-6; V gene: TRBV11-1; CDR3 protein: CASSLEGGSGVDVLTF
clone size: medium-sized; J gene: TRBJ2-7; V gene: TRBV12-3/TRBV12-4; CDR3 protein: CASSESFHEQYF
clone size: few; J gene: TRBJ2-5; V gene: TRBV7-2; CDR3 protein: CASSDWQGETQYF
clone size: medium-sized; J gene: TRBJ2-3; V gene: TRBV2; CDR3 protein: CASSSRSTGTTDTQYF
clone size: medium-sized; J gene: TRBJ1-1; V gene: TRBV12-3/TRBV12-4; CDR3 protein: CATSRAGNTEAFF
clone size: medium-sized; J gene: TRBJ1-2; V gene: TRBV25-1; CDR3 protein: CASTGGTFNYGYTF
clone size: NA; J gene: TRBJ2-7; V gene: TRBV20-1; CDR3 protein: CSARTSGPISYEQYF
clone size: medium-sized; J gene: TRBJ1-2; V gene: TRBV11-3; CDR3 protein: CASRGHGEANYGYTF
clone size: NA; J gene: TRBJ2-7; V gene: TRBV19; CDR3 protein: CASSASGNSYNERYF
clone size: large; J gene: TRBJ1-1; V gene: TRBV12-3/TRBV12-4; CDR3 protein: CASSFAGSNTEAFF
clone size: medium-sized; J gene: TRBJ2-7; V gene: TRBV19; CDR3 protein: CASSKTVFRTDYYEQYF
clone size: few; J gene: TRBJ2-3; V gene: TRBV7-6; CDR3 protein: CASSPGSDTQYF
clone size: few; J gene: TRBJ2-2; V gene: TRBV30; CDR3 protein: CAWSVGAGELFF
clone size: medium-sized; J gene: TRBJ1-1; V gene: TRBV19; CDR3 protein: CASSIRGALRTEAFF
clone size: medium-sized; J gene: TRBJ2-1; V gene: TRBV2; CDR3 protein: CASSDTSGRPLYNEQFF
clone size: medium-sized; J gene: TRBJ2-1; V gene: TRBV13; CDR3 protein: CASSFGDSSASYNEQFF
clone size: many; J gene: TRBJ2-2; V gene: TRBV5-1; CDR3 protein: CASSLAGNTGELFF
clone size: NA; J gene: TRBJ2-7; V gene: TRBV4-1; CDR3 protein: CASSRDRLLSYEQHF
clone size: medium-sized; J gene: TRBJ2-7; V gene: TRBV3-1; CDR3 protein: CASSQASSGRLSYEQYF
clone size: many; J gene: TRBJ2-2; V gene: TRBV9; CDR3 protein: CASSPGSLNTGELFF
clone size: many; J gene: TRBJ1-1; V gene: TRBV30; CDR3 protein: CACGPYTEAFF
clone size: medium-sized; J gene: TRBJ2-7; V gene: TRBV2; CDR3 protein: CASRSRTGGDDEQYF
clone size: medium-sized; J gene: TRBJ2-1; V gene: TRBV7-9; CDR3 protein: CASSLLEDNNEQFF
clone size: NA; J gene: TRBJ2-3; V gene: TRBV20-1; CDR3 protein: CSATGGADTQYF
clone size: NA; J gene: TRBJ2-1; V gene: TRBV5-6; CDR3 protein: CASSVGGRASYNEQFF
clone size: few; J gene: TRBJ2-6; V gene: TRBV19; CDR3 protein: CASSLQTGGLGANVLTF
clone size: medium-sized; J gene: TRBJ2-6; V gene: TRBV6-4; CDR3 protein: CASSTGTGGIGGANVLTF
clone size: NA; J gene: TRBJ2-6; V gene: TRBV5-1; CDR3 protein: CASSGTVRSGANVLTF